This TCR beta chain is drawn from a study of T cell responses to AZD1222 COVID-19 vaccine. This CDR3 is 15 amino acids long. The V gene's germline CDR1 is KGHSH and CDR2 LQKENI. The V and J ends lost 8 bases and 2 bases respectively, with 17 bases between them. Sequencing used immunoSEQ multiplex PCR; TCRdb keeps in-frame clones, though not all of them. The table records some 69,000 clones, under 90% of them present only once. The sample consisted of peripheral blood, taken 28 days after the second AZD1222 dose. This TCR was sampled from an adult who received the AZD1222 COVID-19 vaccine. V and J are TRBV18 and TRBJ2-3; the D gene could be TRBD1 or TRBD2 (5 bases each). The chain's CDR3 is CASPARDGPTDTQYF. CDR3 in DNA: TGTGCCAGCCCAGCCCGGGACGGACCCACAGATACGCAGTATTTT. The complete variable domain, with remaining parts taken from reference TRBV18 and TRBJ2-3, reads NAGVMQNPRHLVRRRGQEARLRCSPMKGHSHVYWYRQLPEEGLKFMVYLQKENIIDESGMPKERFSAEFPKEGPSILRIQQVVRGDSAAYFCASPARDGPTDTQYFGPGTRLTVL.